Reported below is one TCR beta chain. The data were taken from a study of blood T cell repertoires in COVID-19. Germline V gene lookup returns CDR1 SGHNT and CDR2 YENEEA. V shed 5 bases and J shed 1 base, with 9 bases lying between them. CDR3 length: 13 amino acids. The assay was immunoSEQ multiplex PCR, and TCRdb's table has in-frame clones only and misses some. The table includes 190,000 or so clones, approximately 90% detected once. Sample: PBMCs or T cells enriched from blood (not recorded which). This TCR derives from a man aged 25-40 years who had recovered from COVID-19. The chain uses TRBV11-3 and TRBJ2-7, with D perhaps TRBD1 (6 bases). CDR3 residues: CASSPRGSYEQYF. Written as DNA, the CDR3 is TGTGCCAGCAGCCCCAGGGGTTCCTACGAGCAGTACTTC.